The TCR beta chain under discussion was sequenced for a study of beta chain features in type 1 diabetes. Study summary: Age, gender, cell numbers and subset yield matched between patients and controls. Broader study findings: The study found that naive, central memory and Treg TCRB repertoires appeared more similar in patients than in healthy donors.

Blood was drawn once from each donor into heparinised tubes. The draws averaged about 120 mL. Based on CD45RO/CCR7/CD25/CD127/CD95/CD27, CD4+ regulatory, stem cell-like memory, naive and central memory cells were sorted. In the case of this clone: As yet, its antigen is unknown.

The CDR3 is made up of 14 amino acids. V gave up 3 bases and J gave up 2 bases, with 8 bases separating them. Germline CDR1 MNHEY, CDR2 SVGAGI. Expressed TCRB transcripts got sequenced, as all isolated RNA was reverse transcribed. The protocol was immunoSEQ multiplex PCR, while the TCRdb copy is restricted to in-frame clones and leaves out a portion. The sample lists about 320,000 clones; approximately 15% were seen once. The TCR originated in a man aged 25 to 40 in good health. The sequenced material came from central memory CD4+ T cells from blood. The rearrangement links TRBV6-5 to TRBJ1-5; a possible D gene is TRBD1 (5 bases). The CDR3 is CASSYGGGNQPQHF. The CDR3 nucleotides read TGTGCCAGCAGTTATGGGGGAGGCAATCAGCCCCAGCATTTT.